A selection of T cell receptor beta chains follows, all from one sample in a study of technical replicates of blood from four donors. Assay: immunoSEQ multiplex PCR; the TCRdb copy retains only in-frame clones and omits some. The profile covers 60,000 or so clones, with more than 95% appearing a single time and approximately 0.18% taken by the ten largest. Specimen: T cells isolated from PBMCs. These TCRs come from a human donor in good health. Each CDR3 is given with its conserved first and last residue. D genes are given only for firm matches. Part of the rows lack a size; the others show once, few, many or a class for expanded clones.

>.|.|TRBV5-4|TRBJ1-2
TGTGCCAGCAGCCCCCAGGACACGCCCTATCAAGATGGCTACACCTTC
CASSPQDTPYQDGYTF
>TRBD1|.|TRBV11-2|TRBJ2-4
TGTGCCAGCAGCTTATTTGGGACAGGGAGGGCCAAAAACATTCAGTACTTC
CASSLFGTGRAKNIQYF
>.|.|TRBV7-3|TRBJ2-3
TGTGCCAGCAGCCCCTCCCGCCTATCTAGTTCTGAGCAGTATTTT
CASSPSRLSSSEQYF
>.|.|TRBV2|TRBJ1-1
TGTGCCAGCGAGATACAGGGTGGCACTGAAGCTTTCTTT
CASEIQGGTEAFF
>TRBD1|.|TRBV27|TRBJ2-5
TGTGCCAGCAGTCCGTCCCGACAGGGGGGAGAGACCCAGTACTTC
CASSPSRQGGETQYF
>TRBD1|.|TRBV25-1|TRBJ1-2
TGTGCCAGCGCCAGGGGGGCTAACTATGGCTACACCTTC
CASARGANYGYTF
>TRBD2|.|TRBV27|TRBJ2-1
TGTGCCAGCAGTTCACTAGCGGGGGGTTACAATGAGCAGTTCTTC
CASSSLAGGYNEQFF
>.|.|TRBV5-1|TRBJ1-4
TGCGCCAGCAGCTTTGGGGTCGGAGGGTTCGATAACGAAAAACTGTTTTTT
CASSFGVGGFDNEKLFF
>.|.|TRBV27|TRBJ1-2
TGTGCCAGCAGCCCGAAAGGACAGTATGGCTACACCTTC
CASSPKGQYGYTF
>.|once|TRBV30|TRBJ2-2
TGTGCCTGGGGTCTAAGAGAGCTGTTTTTT
CAWGLRELFF
>TRBD2|.|TRBV30|TRBJ2-2
TGTGCCTGGACTGGATTAGCGGGGGGACGGAACACCGGGGAGCTGTTTTTT
CAWTGLAGGRNTGELFF
>TRBD1|.|TRBV5-1|TRBJ1-4
TGCGCCAGCAGCCCGGGACAGGCTAATGAAAAACTGTTTTTT
CASSPGQANEKLFF
>TRBD1|.|TRBV6-6|TRBJ2-5
TGTGCCAGCCGACAGGGGCAAGAGACCCAGTACTTC
CASRQGQETQYF
>.|.|TRBV5-1|TRBJ2-3
TGCGCCAGCAGCGCCTGGGACTCCCGAACAGATACGCAGTATTTT
CASSAWDSRTDTQYF
>TRBD1|.|TRBV13|TRBJ1-1
TGTGCCAGCAGCACCGACAGGGCGCTGAACACTGAAGCTTTCTTT
CASSTDRALNTEAFF
>.|.|TRBV4-2|TRBJ2-7
TGTGCCAGCAGCTTTCGAGAGAGCTCCTACGAGCAGTACTTC
CASSFRESSYEQYF
>.|few|TRBV11-2|TRBJ2-1
TGTGCCAGCAGCTTGGGGAGGAAAACTACGAGCTCCTACAATGAGCAGTTCTTC
CASSLGRKTTSSYNEQFF
>.|.|TRBV4-2|TRBJ1-3
TGTGCCAGCAGCCAAGATCGCGCAGGGGAGAGCGGAAACACCATATATTTT
CASSQDRAGESGNTIYF
>TRBD2|.|TRBV27|TRBJ2-3
TGTGCCAGCAGACTAGCGGGAGTTTCCCTAGGCACAGATACGCAGTATTTT
CASRLAGVSLGTDTQYF
>TRBD1|.|TRBV6-1|TRBJ1-5
TGTGCCAGCAGTCCGGGACAGTATAGCAATCAGCCCCAGCATTTT
CASSPGQYSNQPQHF
>.|.|TRBV5-1|TRBJ2-7
TGCGCCAGCAGCTTGATCGTGGACACCCCCAGATACGAGCAGTACTTC
CASSLIVDTPRYEQYF
>.|.|TRBV18|TRBJ1-3
TGTGCCAGCTCACCTACTAGGCACAGCCTTGACTCTGGAAACACCATATATTTT
CASSPTRHSLDSGNTIYF
>TRBD1|.|TRBV29-1|TRBJ2-5
TGCAGCGTTGAGGAGGGGACAGGGGAGACCCAGTACTTC
CSVEEGTGETQYF
>TRBD1|once|TRBV7-9|TRBJ1-2
TGTGCCAGCAGCTCGGACAGGGTCGGTGGCTACACCTTC
CASSSDRVGGYTF
>.|.|TRBV5-1|TRBJ2-7
TGCGCCAGCAGCTTGGCGGGCGAGCAGTACTTC
CASSLAGEQYF
>TRBD2|once|TRBV4-2|TRBJ2-7
TGTGCCAGCAGCCAAGAGGGGGGGACTAGCGGGGGTTACGAGCAGTACTTC
CASSQEGGTSGGYEQYF
>TRBD1|.|TRBV27|TRBJ1-4
TGTGCCAGCAGGACAGGGACGGTTCGTGAAAAACTGTTTTTT
CASRTGTVREKLFF
>.|.|TRBV6-1|TRBJ1-1
TGTGCCAGCCGACACGTGAACACTGAAGCTTTCTTT
CASRHVNTEAFF
>TRBD2|.|TRBV6-4|TRBJ2-3
TGTGCCAGCATCTTAGCGGGAGGACCTGACACAGATACGCAGTATTTT
CASILAGGPDTDTQYF
>.|.|TRBV7-8|TRBJ2-7
TGTGCCAGCAGCTTAGTTGGTTTAGACAAGGCGACCTACGAGCAGTACTTC
CASSLVGLDKATYEQYF
>.|.|TRBV4-1|TRBJ2-7
TGCGCCAGCAGCCAAGAGCGGTTGGATTACGAGCAGTACTTC
CASSQERLDYEQYF
>.|once|TRBV6-6|TRBJ2-4
TGTGCCAGCAGTTACCGCCCCGGGGCCAAAAACATTCAGTACTTC
CASSYRPGAKNIQYF
>.|.|TRBV28|TRBJ2-7
TGTGCCTCTTTCCAGACACACGGCGAGCAGTACTTC
CASFQTHGEQYF
>TRBD2|.|TRBV7-9|TRBJ2-5
TGTGCCAGCAGCTTAGGTAGCGGGAGAGAAGAGACCCAGTACTTC
CASSLGSGREETQYF
>.|.|TRBV7-2|TRBJ2-7
TGTGCCAGCAGCTTTGTGGGGGCCGCCTACGAGCAGTACTTC
CASSFVGAAYEQYF
>TRBD2|few|TRBV27|TRBJ2-1
TGTGCCAGCAGTTTATATAATGGCGGGAGACACAATGAGCAGTTCTTC
CASSLYNGGRHNEQFF
>.|.|TRBV7-6|TRBJ2-7
TGTGCCAGCAGCTTAGGGGGTAGCTCGGGAACCTACGAGCAGTACTTC
CASSLGGSSGTYEQYF
>TRBD2|.|TRBV14|TRBJ2-7
TGTGCCAGCAGCCAAGATCCTAGCGGGATGGGTGAGCAGTACTTC
CASSQDPSGMGEQYF
>.|.|TRBV5-1|TRBJ1-6
TGCGCCAGCAGCTTGGCTGTAGGGAGCAACTCACCCCTCCACTTT
CASSLAVGSNSPLHF
>.|.|TRBV6-5|TRBJ1-2
TGTGCCAGCAGGCAGGAGGACGGCTACACCTTC
CASRQEDGYTF
>TRBD1|.|TRBV2|TRBJ1-2
TGTGCCAGCAGTCGGACAGGGGGTGTCTATGGCTACACCTTC
CASSRTGGVYGYTF
>.|.|TRBV18|TRBJ2-7
TGTGCCAGCTCCCTAGGGGCGGACTACGAGCAGTACTTC
CASSLGADYEQYF
>.|.|TRBV6-5|TRBJ2-3
TGTGCCAGCAGTTCGTCCACTGGAGCGCAGTATTTT
CASSSSTGAQYF
>.|.|TRBV9|TRBJ2-3
TGTGCCAGCAGCGTAGTCGGGGGACGCACAGATACGCAGTATTTT
CASSVVGGRTDTQYF
>.|.|TRBV7-6|TRBJ2-1
TGTGCCAGCAGCCACAATGGGTTCTTC
CASSHNGFF
>.|.|TRBV7-6|TRBJ2-7
TGTGCCAGCAGCCTGGCTAGCGTCTCCTACGAGCAGTACTTC
CASSLASVSYEQYF
>.|once|TRBV2|TRBJ2-7
TGTGCCAGCAGTGATTCGTCGGGCGGACAGCACCTCTACGAGCAGTACTTC
CASSDSSGGQHLYEQYF
>TRBD1|.|TRBV6-5|TRBJ2-2
TGTGCCAGCAGTCTGGGACAGGGAAGGGTCGGGGAGCTGTTTTTT
CASSLGQGRVGELFF
>.|.|TRBV4-1|TRBJ2-7
TGCGCCAGCAGCCAAGGGCGGGGAAGGGAGCAGTACTTC
CASSQGRGREQYF
>TRBD2|.|TRBV4-1|TRBJ2-3
TGCGCCAGCAGCCTCCAAGATGCGGGAGGCTACTGGGATACGCAGTATTTT
CASSLQDAGGYWDTQYF
>.|.|TRBV11-3|TRBJ1-1
TGTGCCAGCAGCACCGAGCGGTCCACTGAAGCTTTCTTT
CASSTERSTEAFF
>TRBD2|.|TRBV6-1|TRBJ2-4
TGTGCCAGCAGTGCGGGACTAGCGGACATAGGGGACATTCAGTACTTC
CASSAGLADIGDIQYF
>TRBD2|.|TRBV2|TRBJ2-7
TGTGCCAGCAGTGTGGGGGGGACTGTTCACTACGAGCAGTACTTC
CASSVGGTVHYEQYF
>TRBD1|.|TRBV19|TRBJ2-5
TGTGCCAGTAGCGCCGGGACAGAGCTTATTGAGACCCAGTACTTC
CASSAGTELIETQYF